This is a list of T cell receptor beta chains from one sample in a study of response to subunit inactivated influenza vaccine. TCRdb re-called the RT-PCR reads with MiXCR, one entry per CDR3 protein. The repertoire holds 650,000 to 800,000 distinct CDR3 sequences, with roughly 13% as singletons. This specimen consisted of PBMCs from blood, obtained less than 15 days before vaccination. These receptors came from a man aged 50 to 60 who received an inactivated influenza vaccine. The CDR3 runs from the conserved cysteine through the conserved F or W. D genes are given only for firm matches. Size tells how often a clone was seen (once, few, many) or the class of an expanded clone, and some rows leave it out.

.,TRBV4-2,few,TRBJ2-3,CASSQGAGTQYF,TGTGCCAGCAGCCAGGGGGCGGGTACGCAGTATTTT
.,TRBV20-1,many,TRBJ2-2,CSARVPLGDTGELFF,TGCAGTGCTAGAGTCCCCTTGGGGGACACCGGGGAGCTGTTTTTT
.,TRBV6-1,.,TRBJ1-5,CASSPQWRWNQPQHF,TGTGCCAGCAGTCCACAGTGGAGGTGGAATCAGCCCCAGCATTTT
.,TRBV12-3/TRBV12-4,.,TRBJ1-4,CASSLTQTNEKLFF,TGTGCCAGCAGCTTGACTCAAACTAATGAAAAACTGTTTTTT
.,TRBV6-1,.,TRBJ2-7,CASSRLQFDEQYF,TGTGCCAGCAGTCGCCTCCAATTCGACGAGCAGTACTTC
.,TRBV6-5,.,TRBJ1-5,CASSSAGQPQHF,TGTGCCAGCAGTTCCGCGGGCCAGCCCCAGCATTTT
TRBD1,TRBV10-2,few,TRBJ2-3,CASSHAGTGYTDTQYF,TGCGCCAGCAGTCATGCCGGGACAGGGTACACAGATACGCAGTATTTT
.,TRBV4-2,few,TRBJ1-6,CASSQEAGASNSPLHF,TGTGCCAGCAGCCAAGAAGCAGGGGCCTCGAATTCACCCCTCCACTTT
TRBD2,TRBV20-1,.,TRBJ2-6,CSARGGGSSGANVLTF,TGCAGTGCTAGAGGCGGGGGTAGCTCTGGGGCCAACGTCCTGACTTTC
.,TRBV12-3/TRBV12-4,many,TRBJ2-2,CASSQPPGTGELFF,TGTGCCAGCAGTCAGCCCCCAGGCACCGGGGAGCTGTTTTTT
TRBD1,TRBV4-1,.,TRBJ2-7,CASSQVADRGYEQYF,TGCGCCAGCAGCCAAGTTGCGGACAGGGGTTACGAGCAGTACTTC
.,TRBV7-2,few,TRBJ2-5,CASSLAGTNQETQYF,TGTGCCAGCAGCTTAGCGGGAACGAATCAAGAGACCCAGTACTTC
.,TRBV5-6,many,TRBJ1-1,CASSLEVGIRNTEAFF,TGTGCCAGCAGCTTGGAGGTCGGGATTCGGAACACTGAAGCTTTCTTT
.,TRBV20-1,few,TRBJ1-6,CSGTGNYNSPLHF,TGCAGTGGGACGGGCAACTATAATTCACCCCTCCACTTT
.,TRBV30,.,TRBJ2-2,CAWSVRGSNTGELFF,TGTGCCTGGAGTGTACGCGGCAGCAACACCGGGGAGCTGTTTTTT
.,TRBV7-9,few,TRBJ2-1,CASSPPLVRPYNEQFF,TGTGCCAGCAGCCCCCCACTAGTGAGGCCTTACAATGAGCAGTTCTTC
TRBD2,TRBV3-1,.,TRBJ2-1,CASSIMGEGEQFF,TGTGCCAGCAGCATTATGGGGGAGGGTGAGCAGTTCTTC
TRBD2,TRBV20-1,few,TRBJ2-1,CSATAGAATYNEQFF,TGCAGTGCCACAGCGGGGGCCGCGACGTACAATGAGCAGTTCTTC
.,TRBV2,few,TRBJ1-4,CARRGGTRNEKLFF,TGTGCCAGACGAGGAGGGACACGGAATGAAAAACTGTTTTTT
.,TRBV15,few,TRBJ2-7,CATSRDVASPPYEQYF,TGTGCCACCAGCAGAGATGTGGCTTCCCCACCCTACGAGCAGTACTTC
.,TRBV20-1,few,TRBJ2-5,CSILGVLGQETQYF,TGCAGTATATTGGGGGTCCTCGGCCAAGAGACCCAGTACTTC
TRBD2,TRBV12-3/TRBV12-4,many,TRBJ2-7,CASSRAGDLDEQYF,TGTGCCAGCAGCCGAGCGGGGGACTTAGACGAGCAGTACTTC
.,TRBV29-1,few,TRBJ2-7,CSVEVGGSVDEQYF,TGCAGCGTTGAAGTTGGGGGGAGTGTGGACGAGCAGTACTTC
.,TRBV7-8,once,TRBJ2-7,CTSSLRVFGTREQYF,TGTACCAGCAGCTTGCGGGTGTTTGGAACGAGGGAGCAGTACTTC
.,TRBV7-9,few,TRBJ1-1,CASSIPTVMNTEAFF,TGTGCCAGCAGCATCCCGACAGTCATGAACACTGAAGCTTTCTTT
.,TRBV18,many,TRBJ2-2,CASSEGDQYTGELFF,TGTGCCAGCTCAGAAGGGGATCAGTACACCGGGGAGCTGTTTTTT
TRBD1,TRBV5-5,.,TRBJ1-4,CASSPARTGGNEKLFF,TGTGCCAGCAGTCCAGCCCGGACAGGGGGGAATGAAAAACTGTTTTTT
.,TRBV10-3,many,TRBJ2-7,CAISESKGYEQYF,TGTGCCATCAGTGAGTCGAAGGGGTACGAGCAGTACTTC
.,TRBV7-2,.,TRBJ2-3,CASSLGTPWADTQYF,TGTGCCAGCAGCTTAGGGACACCCTGGGCAGATACGCAGTATTTT
TRBD1,TRBV12-3/TRBV12-4,few,TRBJ1-6,CASSIAGGESPLHF,TGTGCCAGCAGTATCGCAGGGGGAGAATCACCCCTCCACTTT
.,TRBV6-1,many,TRBJ2-5,CASSATGQETQYF,TGTGCCAGCAGTGCGACTGGGCAAGAGACCCAGTACTTC
.,TRBV6-1,many,TRBJ1-1,CASSETTKVMAFF,TGTGCCAGCAGTGAGACAACTAAAGTAATGGCTTTCTTT
TRBD1,TRBV19,few,TRBJ2-3,CASSKTGGTDTQYF,TGTGCCAGTAGTAAGACAGGGGGGACAGATACGCAGTATTTT
TRBD2,TRBV6-1,few,TRBJ2-3,CASSISSGSTADTQYF,TGTGCCAGCAGCATCAGTAGCGGGAGTACGGCAGATACGCAGTATTTT
.,TRBV28,many,TRBJ1-1,CASSNRVAEAFF,TGTGCCAGCAGTAACAGGGTGGCTGAAGCTTTCTTT
.,TRBV2,few,TRBJ2-7,CASRRGRGQSHEQYF,TGTGCCAGCAGACGGGGGAGGGGGCAATCCCACGAGCAGTACTTC
.,TRBV29-1,many,TRBJ2-5,CSVEDRQTQYF,TGCAGCGTTGAAGATCGGCAGACCCAGTACTTC
TRBD2,TRBV7-3,few,TRBJ2-3,CASSFLPGRTGGGTQYF,TGTGCCAGCAGCTTCTTACCCGGGAGGACTGGCGGGGGAACGCAGTATTTT
.,TRBV4-3,.,TRBJ1-6,CASSQDFAESSYNSPLHF,TGCGCCAGCAGCCAAGATTTTGCGGAAAGCTCCTATAATTCACCCCTCCACTTT
TRBD1,TRBV12-3/TRBV12-4,.,TRBJ1-1,CASSSGGKAFF,TGTGCCAGCAGTTCAGGGGGTAAAGCTTTCTTT
.,TRBV11-2,few,TRBJ2-7,CASSYRPGPDSYEQYF,TGTGCCAGCAGCTATCGACCGGGGCCGGACTCCTACGAGCAGTACTTC
.,TRBV4-3,few,TRBJ2-7,CASSQDPPGSYGEQYF,TGCGCCAGCAGCCAAGACCCCCCCGGGTCCTATGGGGAGCAGTACTTC
TRBD2,TRBV7-2,.,TRBJ2-1,CASSSRAGGTYNEQFF,TGTGCCAGCAGCTCTCGAGCGGGGGGCACCTACAATGAGCAGTTCTTC
.,TRBV20-1,.,TRBJ2-2,CSAQRPNTNTGELFF,TGCAGTGCCCAAAGACCCAACACCAACACCGGGGAGCTGTTTTTT
.,TRBV5-1,few,TRBJ1-3,CASSLDRYANTIYF,TGCGCCAGCAGCCTGGACCGATATGCGAACACCATATATTTT
.,TRBV7-2,.,TRBJ1-6,CASSLVGGSSYNSPLHF,TGTGCCAGCAGCTTAGTTGGGGGGAGCTCCTATAATTCACCCCTCCACTTT
TRBD2,TRBV4-1,few,TRBJ2-3,CASSRNLQRGGLRGGPDTQYF,TGCGCCAGCAGCCGGAATTTGCAACGGGGGGGCCTACGGGGGGGTCCAGATACGCAGTATTTT
.,TRBV27,many,TRBJ2-7,CASSLFPGQSYEQYF,TGTGCCAGCAGTTTATTCCCGGGACAAAGCTACGAGCAGTACTTC
.,TRBV4-2,many,TRBJ1-5,CASSQERNQPQHF,TGTGCCAGCAGCCAAGAGAGGAATCAGCCCCAGCATTTT
.,TRBV11-2,few,TRBJ2-7,CASSLVAGVSSYEQYF,TGTGCCAGCAGCTTAGTAGCAGGGGTTAGCTCCTACGAGCAGTACTTC
.,TRBV6-2/TRBV6-3,.,TRBJ2-2,CASSYARRNTGELFF,TGTGCCAGCAGTTACGCGCGCAGAAACACCGGGGAGCTGTTTTTT
TRBD2,TRBV7-2,.,TRBJ2-5,CASSTPTGTSGRKTQYF,TGTGCCAGCAGCACCCCTACCGGGACTAGCGGGAGAAAGACCCAGTACTTC
TRBD1,TRBV4-3,many,TRBJ2-3,CASSPGTADTDTQYF,TGCGCCAGCAGCCCCGGGACAGCTGACACGGATACGCAGTATTTT
.,TRBV2,many,TRBJ2-1,CASRDIAGDEQFF,TGTGCCAGCAGGGATATAGCAGGCGATGAGCAGTTCTTC
TRBD1,TRBV29-1,.,TRBJ2-1,CSGSGDRGIMDEQFF,TGCAGCGGGTCGGGGGACAGGGGGATTATGGATGAGCAGTTCTTC